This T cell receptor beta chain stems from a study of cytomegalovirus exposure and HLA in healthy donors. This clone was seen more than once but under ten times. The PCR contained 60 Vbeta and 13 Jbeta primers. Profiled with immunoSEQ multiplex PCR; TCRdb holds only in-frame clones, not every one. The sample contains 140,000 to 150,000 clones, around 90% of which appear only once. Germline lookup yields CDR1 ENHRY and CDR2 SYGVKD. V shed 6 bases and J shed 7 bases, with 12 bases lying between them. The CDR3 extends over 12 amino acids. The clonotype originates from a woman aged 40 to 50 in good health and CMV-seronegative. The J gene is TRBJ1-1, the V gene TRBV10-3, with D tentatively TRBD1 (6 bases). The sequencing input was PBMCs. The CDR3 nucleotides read TGTGCCATCAGGGGGACATCAGGTGAAGCTTTCTTT. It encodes CAIRGTSGEAFF.